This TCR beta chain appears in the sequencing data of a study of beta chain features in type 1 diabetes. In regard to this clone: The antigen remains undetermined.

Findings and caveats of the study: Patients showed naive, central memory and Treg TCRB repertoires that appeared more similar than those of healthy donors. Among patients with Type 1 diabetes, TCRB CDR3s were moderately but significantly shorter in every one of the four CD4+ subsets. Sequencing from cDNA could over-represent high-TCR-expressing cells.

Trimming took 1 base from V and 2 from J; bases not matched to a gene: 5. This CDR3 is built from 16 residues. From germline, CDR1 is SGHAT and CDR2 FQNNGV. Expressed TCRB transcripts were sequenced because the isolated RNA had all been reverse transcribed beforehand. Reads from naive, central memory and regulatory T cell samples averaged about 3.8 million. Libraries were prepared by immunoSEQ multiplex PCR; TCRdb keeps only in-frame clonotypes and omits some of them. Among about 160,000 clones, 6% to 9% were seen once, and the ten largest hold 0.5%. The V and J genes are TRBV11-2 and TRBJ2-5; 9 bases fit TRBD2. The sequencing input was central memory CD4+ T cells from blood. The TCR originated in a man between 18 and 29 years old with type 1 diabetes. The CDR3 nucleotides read TGTGCCAGCAGCTTAGGTACTAGCGGGCTACAAGAGACCCAGTACTTC. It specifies CASSLGTSGLQETQYF.